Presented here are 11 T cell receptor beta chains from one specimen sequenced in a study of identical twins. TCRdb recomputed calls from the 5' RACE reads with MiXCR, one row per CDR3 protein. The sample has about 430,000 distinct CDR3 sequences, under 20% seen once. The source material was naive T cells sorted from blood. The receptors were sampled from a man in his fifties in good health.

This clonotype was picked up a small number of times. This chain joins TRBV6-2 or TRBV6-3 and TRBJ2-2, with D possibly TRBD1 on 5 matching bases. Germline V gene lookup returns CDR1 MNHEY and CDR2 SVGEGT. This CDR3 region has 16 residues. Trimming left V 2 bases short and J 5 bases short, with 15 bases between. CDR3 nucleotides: TGTGCCAGCAGTTACGGGGCAGACTCACTTACCGGGGAGCTGTTTTTT. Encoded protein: CASSYGADSLTGELFF.

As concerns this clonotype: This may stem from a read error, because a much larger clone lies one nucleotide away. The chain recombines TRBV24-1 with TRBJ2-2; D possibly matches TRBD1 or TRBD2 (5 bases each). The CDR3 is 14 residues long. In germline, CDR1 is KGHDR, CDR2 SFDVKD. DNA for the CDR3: TGTGCCACCAGTGATTTGCGGGGATCCGGGGCGCTGTTTTTT. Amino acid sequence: CATSDLRGSGALFF.

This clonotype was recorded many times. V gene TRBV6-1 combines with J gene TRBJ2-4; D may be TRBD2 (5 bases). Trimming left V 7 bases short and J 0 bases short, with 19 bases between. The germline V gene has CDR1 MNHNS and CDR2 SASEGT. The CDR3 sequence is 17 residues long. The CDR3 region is CASTSGWAGQAKNIQYF. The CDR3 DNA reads TGTGCCAGCACTAGTGGTTGGGCGGGCCAAGCCAAAAACATTCAGTACTTC.

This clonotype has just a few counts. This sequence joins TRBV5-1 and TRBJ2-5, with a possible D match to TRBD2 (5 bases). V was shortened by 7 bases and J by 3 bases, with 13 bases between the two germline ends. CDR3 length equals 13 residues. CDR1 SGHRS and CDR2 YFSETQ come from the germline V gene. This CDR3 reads CASGRGSEETQYF. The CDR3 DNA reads TGCGCCAGCGGTCGGGGTTCGGAAGAGACCCAGTACTTC.

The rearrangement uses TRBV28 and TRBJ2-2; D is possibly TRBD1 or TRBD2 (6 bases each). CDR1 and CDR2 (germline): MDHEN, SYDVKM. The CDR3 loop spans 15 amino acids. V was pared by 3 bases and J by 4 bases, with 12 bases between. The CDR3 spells CASSLGGHLTGELFF. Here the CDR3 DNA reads TGTGCCAGCAGTTTGGGGGGACACCTCACCGGGGAGCTGTTTTTT.

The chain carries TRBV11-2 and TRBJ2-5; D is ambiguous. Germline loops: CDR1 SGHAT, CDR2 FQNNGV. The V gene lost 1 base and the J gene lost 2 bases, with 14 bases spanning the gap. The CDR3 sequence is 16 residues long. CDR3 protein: CASSLGPLTKQETQYF. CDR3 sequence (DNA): TGTGCCAGCAGCTTAGGGCCGTTGACCAAACAAGAGACCCAGTACTTC. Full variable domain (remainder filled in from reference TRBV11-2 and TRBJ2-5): EAGVAQSPRYKIIEKRQSVAFWCNPISGHATLYWYQQILGQGPKLLIQFQNNGVVDDSQLPKDRFSAERLKGVDSTLKIQPAKLEDSAVYLCASSLGPLTKQETQYFGPGTRLLVL.

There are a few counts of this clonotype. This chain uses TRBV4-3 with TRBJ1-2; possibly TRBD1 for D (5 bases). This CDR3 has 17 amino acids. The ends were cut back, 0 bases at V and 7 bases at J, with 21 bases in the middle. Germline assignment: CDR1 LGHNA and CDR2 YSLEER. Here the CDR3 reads CASSQDLIGRAAVGYTF. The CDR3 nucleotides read TGCGCCAGCAGCCAAGATCTAATTGGCAGGGCCGCGGTTGGCTACACCTTC.

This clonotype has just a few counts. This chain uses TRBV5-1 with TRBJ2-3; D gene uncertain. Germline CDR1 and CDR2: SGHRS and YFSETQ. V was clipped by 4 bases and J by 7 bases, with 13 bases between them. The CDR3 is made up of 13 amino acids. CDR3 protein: CASSPFVGNTQYF. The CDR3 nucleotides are TGCGCCAGCAGCCCCTTTGTGGGAAATACGCAGTATTTT.

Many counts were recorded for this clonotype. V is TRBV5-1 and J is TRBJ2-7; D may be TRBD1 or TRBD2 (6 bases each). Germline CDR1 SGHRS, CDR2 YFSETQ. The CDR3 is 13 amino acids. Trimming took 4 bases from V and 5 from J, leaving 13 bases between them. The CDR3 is CASSATGRHEQYF. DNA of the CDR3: TGCGCCAGCAGCGCCACAGGGAGGCACGAGCAGTACTTC.

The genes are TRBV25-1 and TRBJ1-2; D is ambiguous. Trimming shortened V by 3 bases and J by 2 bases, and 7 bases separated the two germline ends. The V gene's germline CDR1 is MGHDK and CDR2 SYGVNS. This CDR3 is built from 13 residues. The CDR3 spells CASSDMGNYGYTF. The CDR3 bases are TGTGCCAGCAGTGATATGGGCAACTATGGCTACACCTTC.

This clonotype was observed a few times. The CDR3 nucleotides read TGTGCCAGCACCCCGCGGTTGCCGGGACTAGCGGGAACTACCTACGAGCAGTACTTC. Protein sequence: CASTPRLPGLAGTTYEQYF. V usage is TRBV2 and J usage is TRBJ2-7; TRBD2 aligns across 13 bases. The CDR3 covers 19 residues. Looked up from germline, CDR1 is SNHLY and CDR2 is FYNNEI. Trimming took 7 bases from V and 2 from J; bases not matched to a gene: 17. The full variable domain, its missing parts supplied by reference TRBV2 and TRBJ2-7, is EPEVTQTPSHQVTQMGQEVILRCVPISNHLYFYWYRQILGQKVEFLVSFYNNEISEKSEIFDDQFSVERPDGSNFTLKIRSTKLEDSAMYFCASTPRLPGLAGTTYEQYFGPGTRLTVT.